These 22 T cell receptor beta chains were sequenced from one sample in a study of early T cells in non-severe SARS-CoV-2 infection. TCRdb recomputed calls from the 5' RACE reads with MiXCR, one row per CDR3 protein. This table holds around 60,000 distinct CDR3 sequences, roughly a fifth found once. The specimen comprised whole blood, sampled at baseline. These receptors came from an adult who was a healthcare worker with PCR-confirmed SARS-CoV-2 infection or an uninfected control (not recorded which).

This clonotype was detected many times. The V call is TRBV18, the J call TRBJ2-7; D tentatively reads TRBD1 or TRBD2 (7 bases each). Germline loops: CDR1 KGHSH, CDR2 LQKENI. Trimming took 1 base from V and 4 from J, leaving 14 bases between them. The CDR3 extends over 15 amino acids. CDR3 nucleotides: TGTGCCAGCTCACCACTTAGACAGGGAGGGTACGAGCAGTACTTC. This gives the protein CASSPLRQGGYEQYF.

There are a few counts of this clonotype. The CDR3 protein is CASASLLTAASYEQYF. The CDR3 DNA is TGTGCCAGCGCCTCCCTCTTAACGGCGGCAAGTTACGAGCAGTACTTC. The chain recombines TRBV11-2 with TRBJ2-7; D not resolved. The CDR3 has 16 residues. Trimming took off 8 bases at V and 4 bases at J, with 24 bases between the two ends. CDR1 is SGHAT, CDR2 FQNNGV, per germline.

In this sample, this clonotype turned up a few times. V gene TRBV18 combines with J gene TRBJ1-6; D remains ambiguous. The ends were cut back, 3 bases at V and 6 bases at J, with 12 bases in the middle. CDR1 and CDR2 from the germline V gene are KGHSH and LQKENI. The CDR3 contains 15 residues. The CDR3 DNA reads as TGTGCCAGCTCACCGTCAGGAAGTTTTAATTCACCCCTCCACTTT. This gives the protein CASSPSGSFNSPLHF.

This chain uses TRBV20-1 with TRBJ2-3; no definite D call. V lost 6 bases and J 0 bases, leaving 10 bases between the germline ends. The CDR3 runs to 13 residues. From germline, CDR1 is DFQATT and CDR2 SNEGSKA (reference sequence). CDR3 in DNA: TGCAGTGCCCACGGAGTAAGCACAGATACGCAGTATTTT. It codes for CSAHGVSTDTQYF.

V gene TRBV3-1 combines with J gene TRBJ2-7; D remains unclear. The CDR3 extends over 11 amino acids. Trimming removed 5 bases from V and 6 bases from J, with 8 bases in between. From germline, CDR1 is LGHDT and CDR2 YNNKEL (reference sequence). This CDR3 reads CASSSTGEQYF. The CDR3 DNA is TGTGCCAGCAGCTCAACCGGCGAGCAGTACTTC.

This clonotype has a handful of counts. The chain recombines TRBV7-8 with TRBJ1-3; a possible D gene is TRBD1 (6 bases). V lost 8 bases, J lost 0 bases, and 14 bases lay in between. CDR1 and CDR2 (germline): SGHVS, FQNEAQ. This CDR3 is 15 amino acids long. CDR3 nucleotides: TGTGCCAGCGCTCGTAGGGGGAGCTCTGGAAACACCATATATTTT. The encoded protein is CASARRGSSGNTIYF.

The genes are TRBV18 and TRBJ2-7, with 10 bases aligning to TRBD1. Germline V CDR1 and CDR2: KGHSH, LQKENI. Trimming at V came to 3 bases and at J to 6 bases, leaving 5 bases not matched to a gene. The CDR3 totals 14 residues. This CDR3 reads CASSPRQGAVEQYF. The DNA for the CDR3 is TGTGCCAGCTCACCCAGACAGGGGGCGGTCGAGCAGTACTTC.

The chain joins TRBV5-4 to TRBJ2-5, with 7 bases identical to TRBD1. V lost 3 bases to trimming and J lost 2 bases; unmatched junction nucleotides: 4. The CDR3 loop spans 14 amino acids. CDR1 is SGHNT, CDR2 YYREEE, per germline (reference sequence). CDR3 nucleotides: TGTGCCAGCAGCTCGAGGGACAGACAAGAGACCCAGTACTTC. This sequence encodes CASSSRDRQETQYF.

There are a few counts of this clonotype. The genes are TRBV20-1 and TRBJ1-4; 10 bases line up with TRBD1. The CDR3 loop spans 12 amino acids. Germline assignment: CDR1 DFQATT and CDR2 SNEGSKA (reference sequence). V trimming: 7 bases; J trimming: 8 bases; junction bases outside the gene matches: 4. The CDR3, as DNA: TGCAGTGTGGGACAGGGGAACGAAAAACTGTTTTTT. Its protein product is CSVGQGNEKLFF.

The rearrangement links TRBV20-1 to TRBJ2-3, with 7 bases aligning to TRBD1. Germline assignment: CDR1 DFQATT and CDR2 SNEGSKA (reference sequence). Germline trimming cut 5 bases from V and 3 bases from J; bases unmatched to any gene: 5. The CDR3 runs to 13 residues. DNA for the CDR3: TGCAGTGCTCCTTTGACAGGGACAGATACGCAGTATTTT. Protein: CSAPLTGTDTQYF.

This clonotype was seen a few times. The CDR3 spells CASSDRGNQPQHF. The CDR3, as DNA: TGCGCCAGCAGTGATAGGGGAAATCAGCCCCAGCATTTT. This chain joins TRBV10-2 and TRBJ1-5, with TRBD1 as a possible D gene (5 bases). Germline V gives CDR1 WSHSY, CDR2 SAAADI. Trimming took 3 bases from V and 4 from J, leaving 7 bases between them. The CDR3 is 13 amino acids.

V and J are TRBV7-3 and TRBJ1-5, with D uncertain. Germline V lookup: CDR1 SGHTA, CDR2 FQGTGA. The CDR3 loop spans 16 amino acids. Trimming removed 5 bases at V and 1 base at J, with 15 bases between. This CDR3 is CASSPVARMSNQPQHF. The CDR3 nucleotides are TGTGCCAGCAGCCCAGTGGCGAGGATGAGCAATCAGCCCCAGCATTTT.

This clonotype has at least ten counts. This rearrangement joins TRBV6-6 to TRBJ1-1, with 8 bases identical to TRBD1. Germline V lookup: CDR1 MNHNY, CDR2 SVGAGI (reference sequence). The CDR3 has 12 amino acids. V shed 5 bases and J 7 bases; nucleotides not matched to a gene: 3. Written as DNA, the CDR3 is TGTGCCAGCAGTGTACAGGGGGGTGAAGCTTTCTTT. Its protein product is CASSVQGGEAFF.

This chain's CDR3 is CASSFMGGEKLFF. Here the CDR3 DNA reads TGTGCCAGCAGTTTTATGGGCGGTGAAAAACTGTTTTTT. The chain couples TRBV12-3 or TRBV12-4 to TRBJ1-4, with D hard to call. V dropped 3 bases and J dropped 7 bases, with 9 bases sitting between them. This CDR3 is 13 amino acids long.

In this sample, this clonotype turned up many times. The chain carries TRBV18 and TRBJ1-1, with D uncertain. Looked up from germline, CDR1 is KGHSH and CDR2 is LQKENI. The CDR3 runs to 16 residues. V was shortened by 1 base and J by 0 bases, with 12 bases between the two germline ends. Written as DNA, the CDR3 is TGTGCCAGCTCACCACGGGCAGGCGCCTTGAACACTGAAGCTTTCTTT. It specifies CASSPRAGALNTEAFF.

The gene calls are TRBV18 and TRBJ2-2, with no clear D. This CDR3 has 17 residues. V was pared by 3 bases and J by 0 bases, with 14 bases between. Per the germline V gene, CDR1 is KGHSH and CDR2 is LQKENI. The CDR3 nucleotides are TGTGCCAGCTCACCGAACAGCCCCGACGCGAACACCGGGGAGCTGTTTTTT. Its protein product is CASSPNSPDANTGELFF.

The V call is TRBV12-3 or TRBV12-4, the J call TRBJ1-2; weak D call: TRBD1 (5 bases). Trimming took off 7 bases at V and 4 bases at J, with 13 bases between the two ends. The CDR3 has 13 residues. CDR3 sequence (DNA): TGTGCCAGCACCATAAGGGGCTTCTATGGCTACACCTTC. Translating it yields CASTIRGFYGYTF.

The rearrangement joins TRBV5-1 to TRBJ2-2, with 9 bases that match TRBD2. Germline values: CDR1 SGHRS, CDR2 YFSETQ. The CDR3 spans 16 residues. The V gene end was trimmed by 4 bases and the J gene end by 6 bases; junction bases not matched to a gene: 10. The CDR3 here is CASSLPGTSYSGELFF. CDR3 nucleotide sequence: TGCGCCAGCAGCCTGCCCGGGACTAGCTATTCCGGGGAGCTGTTTTTT. The full variable domain, in which reference TRBV5-1 and TRBJ2-2 provide the parts outside the CDR3, is KAGVTQTPRYLIKTRGQQVTLSCSPISGHRSVSWYQQTPGQGLQFLFEYFSETQRNKGNFPGRFSGRQFSNSRSEMNVSTLELGDSALYLCASSLPGTSYSGELFFGEGSRLTVL.

This chain links TRBV4-1 with TRBJ2-3, with TRBD2 as a possible D gene (6 bases). The CDR3 runs to 14 residues. Germline V gives CDR1 MGHRA, CDR2 YSYEKL. V was pared by 4 bases and J by 1 base, with 9 bases between. Written as DNA, the CDR3 is TGCGCCAGCAGCCCGGGACTCCGCACAGATACGCAGTATTTT. Its translation: CASSPGLRTDTQYF.

V and J are TRBV20-1 and TRBJ2-7; D is unclear. Germline CDR1 reads DFQATT; CDR2 reads SNEGSKA (reference sequence). V gave up 0 bases and J gave up 6 bases, with 6 bases separating them. CDR3 length: 11 amino acids. CDR3 DNA sequence: TGCAGTGCTAGAGAGGTTGGCGAGCAGTACTTC. The encoded protein is CSAREVGEQYF.

Only a few counts were recorded for this clonotype. The chain recombines TRBV4-1 with TRBJ1-4; 9 bases map to TRBD1. Germline CDR1 MGHRA, CDR2 YSYEKL. V shed 0 bases and J 5 bases; nucleotides not matched to a gene: 4. The CDR3 is made up of 16 amino acids. The CDR3 sequence is CASSQDRGTGNEKLFF. The CDR3 coding sequence is TGCGCCAGCAGCCAAGATCGAGGGACAGGGAATGAAAAACTGTTTTTT.

This clonotype was detected a few times. The chain uses TRBV7-6 and TRBJ2-7, with D tentatively TRBD2 (5 bases). There are 15 residues in the CDR3. Per the germline V gene, CDR1 is SGHVS and CDR2 is FNYEAQ. The V and J ends lost 4 bases and 2 bases respectively, with 15 bases between them. CDR3 protein: CASSSLSGSTYEQYF. As DNA, the CDR3 is TGTGCCAGCAGCTCCTTGTCGGGGTCAACCTACGAGCAGTACTTC. Filled out from reference TRBV7-6 and TRBJ2-7, the complete variable domain reads GAGVSQSPRYKVTKRGQDVALRCDPISGHVSLYWYRQALGQGPEFLTYFNYEAQQDKSGLPNDRFSAERPEGSISTLTIQRTEQRDSAMYRCASSSLSGSTYEQYFGPGTRLTVT.